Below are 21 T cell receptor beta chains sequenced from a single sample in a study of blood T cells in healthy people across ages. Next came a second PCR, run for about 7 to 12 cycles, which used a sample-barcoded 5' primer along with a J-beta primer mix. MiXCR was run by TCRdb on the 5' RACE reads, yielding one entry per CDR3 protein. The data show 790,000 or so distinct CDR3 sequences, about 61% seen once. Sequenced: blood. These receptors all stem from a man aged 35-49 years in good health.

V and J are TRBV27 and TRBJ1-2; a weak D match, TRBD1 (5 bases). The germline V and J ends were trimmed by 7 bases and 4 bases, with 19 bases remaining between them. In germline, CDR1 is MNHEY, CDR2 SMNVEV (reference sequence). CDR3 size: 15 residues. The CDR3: CASKRTRGAFYGYTF. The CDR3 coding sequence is TGTGCCAGCAAGCGCACGAGAGGGGCCTTCTATGGCTACACCTTC.

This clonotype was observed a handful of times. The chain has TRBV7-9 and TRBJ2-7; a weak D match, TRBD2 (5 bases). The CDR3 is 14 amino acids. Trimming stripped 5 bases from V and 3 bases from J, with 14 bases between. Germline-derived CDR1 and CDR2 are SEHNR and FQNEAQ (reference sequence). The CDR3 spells CASSGAEMGYEQYF. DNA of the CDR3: TGTGCCAGCAGCGGAGCGGAGATGGGCTACGAGCAGTACTTC.

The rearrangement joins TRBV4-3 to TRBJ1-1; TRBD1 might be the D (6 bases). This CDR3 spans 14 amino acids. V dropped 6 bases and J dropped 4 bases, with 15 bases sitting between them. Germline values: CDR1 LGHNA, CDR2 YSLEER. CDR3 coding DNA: TGCGCCAGCAGACAGGGCGTTTTAACCACTGAAGCTTTCTTT. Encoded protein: CASRQGVLTTEAFF.

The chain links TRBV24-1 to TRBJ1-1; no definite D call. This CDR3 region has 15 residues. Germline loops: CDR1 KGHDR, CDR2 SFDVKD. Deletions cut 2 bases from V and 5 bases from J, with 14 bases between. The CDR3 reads CATSDSEGSKTEAFF. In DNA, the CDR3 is TGTGCCACCAGTGATTCAGAGGGTTCAAAGACTGAAGCTTTCTTT.

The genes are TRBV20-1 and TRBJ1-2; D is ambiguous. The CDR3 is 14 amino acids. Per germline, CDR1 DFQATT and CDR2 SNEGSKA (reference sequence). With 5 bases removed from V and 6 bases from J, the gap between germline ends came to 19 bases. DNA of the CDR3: TGCAGTGCTCCACCCAAAGGCCTCGGGGATGGCTACACCTTC. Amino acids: CSAPPKGLGDGYTF.

For the CDR3, the DNA is TGCAGCGTGTCGGGACAGTCTTACAATGAGCAGTTCTTC. Amino acids: CSVSGQSYNEQFF. This chain connects TRBV29-1 to TRBJ2-1, with TRBD1 matching 7 bases. Per the germline V gene, CDR1 is SQVTM and CDR2 is ANQGSEA. The CDR3 has 13 residues. V trimming: 6 bases; J trimming: 4 bases; junction bases outside the gene matches: 6.

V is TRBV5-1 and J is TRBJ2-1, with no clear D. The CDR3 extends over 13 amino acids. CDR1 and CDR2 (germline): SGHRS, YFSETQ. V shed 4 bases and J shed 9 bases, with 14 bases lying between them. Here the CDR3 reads CASSVGFLAEQFF. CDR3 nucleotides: TGCGCCAGCAGCGTTGGGTTTTTAGCTGAGCAGTTCTTC.

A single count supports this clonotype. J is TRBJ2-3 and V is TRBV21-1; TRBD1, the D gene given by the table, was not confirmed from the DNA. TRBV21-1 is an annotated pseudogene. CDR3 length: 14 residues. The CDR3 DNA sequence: TGTGCCAGCAGCACGAGCCCGGGGACAGATACGCAGTATTTT. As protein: CASSTSPGTDTQYF.

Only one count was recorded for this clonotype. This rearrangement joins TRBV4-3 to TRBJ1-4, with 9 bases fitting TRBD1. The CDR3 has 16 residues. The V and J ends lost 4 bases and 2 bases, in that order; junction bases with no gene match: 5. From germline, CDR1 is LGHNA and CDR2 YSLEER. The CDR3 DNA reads TGCGCCAGCAGCCGATGGACAGGGGACACTAATGAAAAACTGTTTTTT. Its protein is CASSRWTGDTNEKLFF.

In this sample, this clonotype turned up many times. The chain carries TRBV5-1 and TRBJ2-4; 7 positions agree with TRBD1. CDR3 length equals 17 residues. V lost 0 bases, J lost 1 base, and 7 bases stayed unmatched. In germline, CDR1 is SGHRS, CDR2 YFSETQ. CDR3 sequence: CASSLEGARLAKNIQYF. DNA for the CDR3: TGCGCCAGCAGCTTGGAGGGGGCCCGGTTGGCCAAAAACATTCAGTACTTC.

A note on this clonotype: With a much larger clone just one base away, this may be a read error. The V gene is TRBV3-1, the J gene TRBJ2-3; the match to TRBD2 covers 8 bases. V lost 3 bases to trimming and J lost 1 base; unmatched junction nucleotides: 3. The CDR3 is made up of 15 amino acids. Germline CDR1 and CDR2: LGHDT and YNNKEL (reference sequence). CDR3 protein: CASSHPAGGTDTQYF. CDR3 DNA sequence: TGTGCCAGCAGCCATCCAGCGGGGGGCACAGATACGCAGTATTTT.

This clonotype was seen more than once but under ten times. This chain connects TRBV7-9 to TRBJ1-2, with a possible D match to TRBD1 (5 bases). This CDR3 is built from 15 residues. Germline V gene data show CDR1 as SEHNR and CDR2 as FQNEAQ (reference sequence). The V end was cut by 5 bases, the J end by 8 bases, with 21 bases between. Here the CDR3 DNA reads TGTGCCAGCAGCCAACGCGGACGGGGGGTCGACGGCTACACCTTC. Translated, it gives CASSQRGRGVDGYTF.

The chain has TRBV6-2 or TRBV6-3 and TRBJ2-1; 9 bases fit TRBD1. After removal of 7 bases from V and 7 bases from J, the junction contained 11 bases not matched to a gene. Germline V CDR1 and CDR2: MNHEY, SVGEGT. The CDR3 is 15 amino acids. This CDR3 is CASNSRGQGVNEQFF. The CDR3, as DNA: TGTGCCAGCAACTCAAGGGGACAGGGTGTAAATGAGCAGTTCTTC.

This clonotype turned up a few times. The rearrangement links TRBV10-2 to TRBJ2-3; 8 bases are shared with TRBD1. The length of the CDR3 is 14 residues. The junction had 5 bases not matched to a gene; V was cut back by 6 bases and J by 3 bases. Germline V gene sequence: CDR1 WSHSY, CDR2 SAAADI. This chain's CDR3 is CASRDRVATDTQYF. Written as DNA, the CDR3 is TGCGCCAGCAGGGACAGGGTTGCAACAGATACGCAGTATTTT.

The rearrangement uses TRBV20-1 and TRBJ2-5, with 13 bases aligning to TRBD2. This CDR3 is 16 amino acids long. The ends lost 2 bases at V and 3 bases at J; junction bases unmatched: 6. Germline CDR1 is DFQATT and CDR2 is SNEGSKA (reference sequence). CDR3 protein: CSARNLGLAGKETQYF. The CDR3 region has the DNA TGCAGTGCTAGAAACCTGGGACTAGCGGGGAAAGAGACCCAGTACTTC.

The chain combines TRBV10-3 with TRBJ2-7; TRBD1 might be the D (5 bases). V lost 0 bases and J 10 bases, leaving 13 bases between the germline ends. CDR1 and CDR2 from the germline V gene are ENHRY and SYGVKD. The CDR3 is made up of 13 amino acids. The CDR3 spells CAISESVRDTQYF. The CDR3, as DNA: TGTGCCATCAGTGAGTCTGTCAGGGATACCCAGTACTTC.

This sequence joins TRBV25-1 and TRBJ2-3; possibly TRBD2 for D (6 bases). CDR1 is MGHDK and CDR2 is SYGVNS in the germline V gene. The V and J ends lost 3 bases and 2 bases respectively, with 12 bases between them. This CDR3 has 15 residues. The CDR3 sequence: CASSDRGLPTDTQYF. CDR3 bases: TGTGCCAGCAGTGATAGGGGACTGCCCACAGATACGCAGTATTTT.

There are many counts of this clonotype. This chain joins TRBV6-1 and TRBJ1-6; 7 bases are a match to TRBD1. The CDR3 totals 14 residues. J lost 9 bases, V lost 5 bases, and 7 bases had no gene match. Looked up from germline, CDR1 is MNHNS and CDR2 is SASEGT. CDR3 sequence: CASSTGEGGSPLHF. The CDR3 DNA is TGTGCCAGCAGTACAGGGGAAGGTGGTTCACCCCTCCACTTT.

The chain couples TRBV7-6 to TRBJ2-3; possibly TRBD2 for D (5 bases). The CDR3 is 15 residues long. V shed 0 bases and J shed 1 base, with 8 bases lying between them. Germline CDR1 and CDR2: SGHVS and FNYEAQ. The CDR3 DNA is TGTGCCAGCAGCTTAGCGGACGGGGGCACAGATACGCAGTATTTT. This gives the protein CASSLADGGTDTQYF.

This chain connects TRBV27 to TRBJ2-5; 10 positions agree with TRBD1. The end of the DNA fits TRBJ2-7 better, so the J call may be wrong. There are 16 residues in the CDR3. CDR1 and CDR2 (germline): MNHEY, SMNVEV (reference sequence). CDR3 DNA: TGTGCCAGCAGTCCGGGACAGGGGACGGTTCGGGACGAGCAGTACTTC. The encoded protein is CASSPGQGTVRDEQYF.

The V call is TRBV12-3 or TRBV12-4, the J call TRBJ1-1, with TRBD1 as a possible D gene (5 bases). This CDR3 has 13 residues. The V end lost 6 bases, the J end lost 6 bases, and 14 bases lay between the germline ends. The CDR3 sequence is CASRISEGSEAFF. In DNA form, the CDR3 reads TGTGCCAGCAGAATCTCAGAGGGGTCTGAAGCTTTCTTT.